The 7 T cell receptor beta chains in this list originate from one sample, sequenced in a study of T cell responses to AZD1222 COVID-19 vaccine. Using immunoSEQ multiplex PCR, the repertoire was profiled, and TCRdb retains in-frame clones only, with some absent. The sample has about 150,000 clones, approximately 90% seen once. The sample was peripheral blood, taken on day 0 of AZD1222 vaccination. Source of these receptors: an adult in good health.

The CDR3 DNA is TGTGCCAGCAGTTCTGAGACTAGCTCGGATGAGCAGTTCTTC. This translates into CASSSETSSDEQFF. This chain joins TRBV6-6 and TRBJ2-1, with TRBD2 matching over 7 bases. Germline V gene data show CDR1 as MNHNY and CDR2 as SVGAGI (reference sequence). V trimming: 4 bases; J trimming: 8 bases; junction bases outside the gene matches: 8. The CDR3 has 14 amino acids.

The chain is built from TRBV27 and TRBJ1-1; a possible D gene is TRBD1 (6 bases). The CDR3 consists of 17 residues. The germline CDR1 and CDR2 sequences are MNHEY and SMNVEV (reference sequence). Trimming shortened V by 5 bases and J by 0 bases, and 19 bases separated the two germline ends. Here the CDR3 DNA reads TGTGCCAGCAGTCCGACACCCGGGAACAGGGTGAACACTGAAGCTTTCTTT. Amino acids: CASSPTPGNRVNTEAFF.

The chain links TRBV15 to TRBJ1-2, with D unclear. This CDR3 comprises 15 residues. Germline CDR1 reads LNHNV; CDR2 reads YYDKDF (reference sequence). The germline V and J ends were trimmed by 0 bases and 4 bases, with 12 bases remaining between them. This chain's CDR3 is CATSRDTAGSYGYTF. CDR3 in DNA: TGTGCCACCAGCAGAGATACTGCCGGGAGCTATGGCTACACCTTC.

The chain carries TRBV7-2 and TRBJ1-2; 8 positions agree with TRBD1. CDR3 length equals 15 residues. Germline V gene lookup returns CDR1 SGHTA and CDR2 FQGNSA. With 1 base clipped from V and 3 bases from J, the junction kept 4 bases outside the gene matches. Here the CDR3 DNA reads TGTGCCAGCAGCTTAGTAGGACAGGGCGACTATGGCTACACCTTC. Protein sequence: CASSLVGQGDYGYTF.

This clone was seen only once. The chain uses TRBV29-1 and TRBJ2-1; TRBD1 might be the D (5 bases). CDR3 length: 15 residues. From germline, CDR1 is SQVTM and CDR2 ANQGSEA. Between the trimmed V and J ends, which lost 3 bases and 7 bases, there was a span of 19 bases. The CDR3 loop is CSVDQGPYSRNEQFF. The DNA of the CDR3 is TGCAGCGTTGACCAGGGTCCTTACTCCCGTAATGAGCAGTTCTTC.

Only a few counts were recorded for this clone. The J gene is TRBJ2-2, the V gene TRBV7-9; 13 nucleotides align to TRBD2. V lost 4 bases and J lost 5; bases outside the gene matches: 7. This CDR3 contains 17 residues. Germline V gives CDR1 SEHNR, CDR2 FQNEAQ (reference sequence). In nucleotides, the CDR3 is TGTGCCAGCAGCTCCCTCTGGGGACTAGCGGGGACCGGGGAGCTGTTTTTT. Translation gives CASSSLWGLAGTGELFF.

The genes are TRBV4-1 and TRBJ1-5, with D hard to call. V was trimmed by 1 base and J by 0 bases, leaving 13 bases between them. Germline V gene data show CDR1 as MGHRA and CDR2 as YSYEKL. This CDR3 spans 17 amino acids. The CDR3 DNA sequence: TGCGCCAGCAGCCAAGTCTCCCATGCGGATAGCAATCAGCCCCAGCATTTT. Residues: CASSQVSHADSNQPQHF.